This is a list of T cell receptor beta chains from one sample in a study of cytomegalovirus exposure and HLA in healthy donors. TCRdb keeps only in-frame clones here, not all; method: immunoSEQ multiplex PCR. The sample holds 75,000 to 90,000 clones, roughly 80% seen once. The sample was PBMCs. These receptors all come from a middle-aged man in good health and CMV-seronegative. The CDR3 runs from the conserved cysteine through the conserved F or W. D genes are given only for firm matches. Size is stated for part of the rows, as once, few or many counts, or as a class when the clone is expanded.

DNA: TGTGCCAGCAGTTACCCGTCCAGGAACACTGAAGCTTTCTTT
CDR3: CASSYPSRNTEAFF
D: .
V: TRBV6-9
size: .
J: TRBJ1-1

DNA: TGTGCCAGCAGCTTAAACGCGGGGCAGGGCGGGGAGCAGTTCTTC
CDR3: CASSLNAGQGGEQFF
D: .
V: TRBV7-3
size: .
J: TRBJ2-1

DNA: TGTGCCAGCAGGCCGGGGGGAGAAACTGAAGCTTTCTTT
CDR3: CASRPGGETEAFF
D: .
V: TRBV2
size: .
J: TRBJ1-1

DNA: TGTGCCAGCTCACCGGCCCCGGGAGCCCACGAGCAGTACTTC
CDR3: CASSPAPGAHEQYF
D: .
V: TRBV18
size: .
J: TRBJ2-7

DNA: TGTGCCAGTAGTATAGGACTAGCGGGAGGTGGGTGGTTCTTC
CDR3: CASSIGLAGGGWFF
D: TRBD2
V: TRBV19
size: .
J: TRBJ2-1

DNA: TGTGCCAGCAGGACCGGGACAGGGTCCTACGAGCAGTACTTC
CDR3: CASRTGTGSYEQYF
D: TRBD1
V: TRBV6-4
size: .
J: TRBJ2-7

DNA: TGTGCCAGCACAATAGCGGGAGCTAGCTCCTACGAGCAGTACTTC
CDR3: CASTIAGASSYEQYF
D: TRBD2
V: TRBV28
size: .
J: TRBJ2-7

DNA: TGTGCCAGTAGTACCCTCCCCGAGGCCTGGGCTTTCTTT
CDR3: CASSTLPEAWAFF
D: .
V: TRBV19
size: few
J: TRBJ1-1

DNA: TGTGCCAGCAGGAAGCAGGGGGAGCAGTACTTC
CDR3: CASRKQGEQYF
D: .
V: TRBV2
size: .
J: TRBJ2-7

DNA: TGCAGCGTTGAATACAGGGGGACCGGGGAGCTGTTTTTT
CDR3: CSVEYRGTGELFF
D: TRBD1
V: TRBV29-1
size: .
J: TRBJ2-2

DNA: TGTGCCAGCAGTGAATCTGGGAGAGGGACTGAAGCTTTCTTT
CDR3: CASSESGRGTEAFF
D: .
V: TRBV25-1
size: .
J: TRBJ1-1

DNA: TGTGCTAGTGGCCAGATGAACACTGAAGCTTTCTTT
CDR3: CASGQMNTEAFF
D: .
V: TRBV12-5
size: .
J: TRBJ1-1

DNA: TGTGCCAGCAGTTTACGGGACAGGAACTATGGCTACACCTTC
CDR3: CASSLRDRNYGYTF
D: TRBD1
V: TRBV28
size: .
J: TRBJ1-2

DNA: TGTGCCAGCAGCTCAGGACTAGCGGGATTCAATGAGCAGTTCTTC
CDR3: CASSSGLAGFNEQFF
D: TRBD2
V: TRBV13
size: .
J: TRBJ2-1

DNA: TGCAGCGCCCGGTCTGGAGGGAACACTGAAGCTTTCTTT
CDR3: CSARSGGNTEAFF
D: .
V: TRBV29-1
size: .
J: TRBJ1-1